Below are 23 T cell receptor beta chains sequenced from a single sample in a study of T cells in women clearing cervical HPV infection. The repertoire was sequenced with immunoSEQ multiplex PCR; TCRdb's copy has only in-frame clones and lacks some. This sample's clone table lists approximately 12,000 clones. Sample: blood buffy coat. The receptors were gathered from a woman between 18 and 69 years old with a cervical HPV16 infection that either progressed to CIN3+ or cleared (not recorded which).

As to this clone: The read stops 3 residues short of the end of the CDR3; the missing end is completed from the germline J gene. The chain recombines TRBV7-9 with TRBJ2-7, with 9 bases that match TRBD1. Germline values: CDR1 SEHNR, CDR2 FQNEAQ (reference sequence). V shed 1 base and J 3 bases; nucleotides not matched to a gene: 1. The length of the CDR3 is 14 residues. CDR3 residues: CASSLGDRVYEQYF. The sequenced CDR3 bases are TGTGCCAGCAGCTTAGGGGACAGGGTCTACGAG.

Concerning this clone itself: The read gets to within 3 residues of the CDR3 end, and the germline J gene fills in the rest. The genes are TRBV27 and TRBJ2-2; no firm D call. Germline CDR1 is MNHEY and CDR2 is SMNVEV (reference sequence). The V end lost 6 bases, the J end lost 6 bases, and 8 bases lay between the germline ends. CDR3 length: 12 residues. The sequenced part of the CDR3 DNA is TGTGCCAGCAGAACTCCCTCCGGGGAG. Amino acids: CASRTPSGE. The complete CDR3 sequence is CASRTPSGELFF.

As concerns this clone: The read is 3 residues too short to cover the CDR3 end, so that end is filled in from the germline J gene. The chain couples TRBV4-1 to TRBJ1-5; D not resolved. Germline lookup yields CDR1 MGHRA and CDR2 YSYEKL. V dropped 6 bases and J dropped 0 bases, with 12 bases sitting between them. The CDR3 runs to 15 residues. The sequenced CDR3 bases are TGCGCCAGCAGTCCTGACATCGCTAGCAATCAGCCC. Translating gives CASSPDIASNQP. The complete CDR3 sequence is CASSPDIASNQPQHF.

Details on this clone: The CDR3 end is not reached by the read, which stops 3 residues before it; the germline J gene fills it in. The rearrangement uses TRBV5-1 and TRBJ1-6; TRBD1 matches 10 bases. Germline lookup yields CDR1 SGHRS and CDR2 YFSETQ. With 1 base clipped from V and 8 bases from J, the junction kept 3 bases outside the gene matches. The CDR3 length is 15 residues. Here the CDR3 reads CASSLYGTGDSPLHF. CDR3 bases read: TGCGCCAGCAGCTTGTATGGGACAGGGGATTCACCC.

With regard to this clone: From the germline J gene comes the end of the CDR3, since the read stops 3 residues before it. This chain joins TRBV5-1 and TRBJ2-7; TRBD1 is a possible D gene (6 bases). Per the germline V gene, CDR1 is SGHRS and CDR2 is YFSETQ. The CDR3 has 15 amino acids. The V end lost 0 bases, the J end lost 3 bases, and 13 bases lay between the germline ends. CDR3 sequence reads: CASSLAAGDLYEQYF. The DNA read from the CDR3 is TGCGCCAGCAGCTTGGCGGCAGGGGACCTCTACGAG.

Notes on this clone: The CDR3 goes on 3 residues after the read ends, and that part is filled in from the germline J gene. This chain joins TRBV5-1 and TRBJ1-4, with TRBD1 identical over 9 bases. Germline V gene sequence: CDR1 SGHRS, CDR2 YFSETQ. The CDR3 is made up of 16 amino acids. The V gene end was trimmed by 5 bases and the J gene end by 3 bases; junction bases not matched to a gene: 8. The chain's CDR3 is CASRSGTGSPNEKLFF. The sequenced part of the CDR3 DNA is TGCGCCAGCAGGTCCGGGACAGGGAGCCCTAATGAAAAA.

For this clone: The read ends 3 residues before the CDR3 terminus; that terminus is restored from the germline J gene. The V gene is TRBV7-9, the J gene TRBJ2-3; 7 bases map to TRBD1. Germline V CDR1 and CDR2: SEHNR, FQNEAQ (reference sequence). This CDR3 has 14 residues. Trimming cost V 8 bases and J 0 bases; bases outside gene matches: 5. CDR3 amino acids: CASGGQVSTDTQYF. Incomplete CDR3 DNA: TGTGCCAGCGGCGGACAGGTTAGCACAGATACG. Full variable domain (outside the CDR3, taken from reference TRBV7-9 and TRBJ2-3): DTGVSQNPRHKITKRGQNVTFRCDPISEHNRLYWYRQTLGQGPEFLTYFQNEAQLEKSRLLSDRFSAERPKGSFSTLEIQRTEQGDSAMYLCASGGQVSTDTQYFGPGTRLTVL.

On this clone: The read halts 3 residues ahead of the CDR3 end, with the missing end drawn from the germline J gene. V usage is TRBV19 and J usage is TRBJ1-3; D possibly corresponds to TRBD1 (6 bases). The germline V gene encodes CDR1 LNHDA and CDR2 SQIVND (reference sequence). V lost 7 bases to trimming and J lost 0 bases, with 25 bases between them. This CDR3 comprises 19 residues. CDR3 protein: CASTPAGTFGGGSGNTIYF. The CDR3 bases that were read are TGTGCCAGTACACCCGCCGGGACATTCGGAGGGGGCTCTGGAAACACC.

Notes on this clone: The read ends 3 residues before the CDR3 terminus; that terminus is restored from the germline J gene. The rearrangement joins TRBV19 to TRBJ2-3; TRBD1 matches at 10 bases. Germline-derived CDR1 and CDR2 are LNHDA and SQIVND (reference sequence). The CDR3 has 15 residues. The CDR3 sequence: CASNPGQGRYETQYF. The covered CDR3 bases are TGTGCCTCGAACCCGGGACAGGGGAGATATGAGACG.

Comments on this clone: The read ends 3 residues early relative to the CDR3; the germline J gene fills the gap. This chain links TRBV10-3 with TRBJ2-3; 9 bases agree with TRBD1. The germline CDR1 and CDR2 sequences are ENHRY and SYGVKD. This CDR3 is built from 15 residues. The ends lost 7 bases at V and 2 bases at J; junction bases unmatched: 7. CDR3 region: CAITGTGSSTDTQYF. The part of the CDR3 DNA that was read is TGTGCCATCACCGGGACAGGGAGTTCCACAGATACG.

In the case of this clone: The sequence runs out 3 residues before the end of the CDR3; the remainder is reconstructed from the germline J gene. The chain has TRBV20-1 and TRBJ2-7, with D maybe TRBD1 (6 bases). This CDR3 comprises 13 residues. Germline V gene lookup returns CDR1 DFQATT and CDR2 SNEGSKA (reference sequence). V dropped 3 bases and J dropped 1 base, with 10 bases sitting between them. CDR3 DNA (partial): TGCAGTGCTAGGACAGGAGATTCCTACGAG. This encodes CSARTGDSYE. The entire CDR3 protein is CSARTGDSYEQYF.

Remarks on this clone: The CDR3 end lies 3 residues beyond the end of the read and is filled in from the germline J gene. The rearrangement uses TRBV6-4 and TRBJ1-2; D possibly corresponds to TRBD1 (5 bases). CDR3 length: 16 amino acids. Germline CDR1 and CDR2: MRHNA and SNTAGT. The part of the CDR3 DNA that was read is TGTGCCAGCAGTGAGCGGGCGGGGGGATCCACAGATACC. As protein: CASSERAGGSTDT. The full CDR3 protein reads CASSERAGGSTDTYTF.

Frequency places this clone as medium-sized. The CDR3 extends 3 residues past the end of the read, so its final part is completed from the germline J gene. The chain employs TRBV5-1 and TRBJ2-3; D gene uncertain. The CDR3 extends over 16 amino acids. Germline V gene sequence: CDR1 SGHRS, CDR2 YFSETQ. V shed 4 bases and J shed 2 bases, with 17 bases lying between them. CDR3 protein: CASSPVQGSYTDTQYF. Incomplete CDR3 DNA: TGCGCCAGCAGCCCAGTCCAAGGTAGCTACACAGATACG.

As to this clone: Read sequence stops 3 residues before the CDR3 end, and the germline J gene provides the missing end. The gene calls are TRBV12-3 or TRBV12-4 and TRBJ1-3; TRBD1 agrees at 7 bases. Trimming cost V 6 bases and J 4 bases; bases outside gene matches: 9. The CDR3 is 15 amino acids. The CDR3 spells CASSSNRGRGNTIYF. The CDR3 DNA, read in part, is TGTGCCAGCAGCTCAAACAGGGGAAGGGGAAACACC.

Measured by frequency, this clone is medium-sized. The read is 3 residues too short to cover the CDR3 end, so that end is filled in from the germline J gene. This chain joins TRBV7-7 and TRBJ2-5; 8 nucleotides align to TRBD1. V was pared by 5 bases and J by 5 bases, with 4 bases of the junction left unmatched. The germline V gene has CDR1 SSHAT and CDR2 FNYEAQ (reference sequence). The CDR3 consists of 13 residues. The part of the CDR3 DNA that was read is TGTGCCAGCAGCCCGCGGACAGGGGAGACC. Translation: CASSPRTGET. The whole CDR3 is CASSPRTGETQYF.

Concerning this clone: Read sequence stops 3 residues before the CDR3 end, and the germline J gene provides the missing end. The V call is TRBV29-1, the J call TRBJ2-1; TRBD2 might be the D (7 bases). The ends were cut back, 6 bases at V and 9 bases at J, with 18 bases in the middle. The CDR3 loop spans 13 amino acids. Germline assignment: CDR1 SQVTM and CDR2 ANQGSEA. Incomplete CDR3 DNA: TGCAGCGTAGACGGTGCGGGGGCGGCTGAG. This translates into CSVDGAGAAE. The complete CDR3 sequence is CSVDGAGAAEQFF.

A note on this clone: Sequencing ends 3 residues short of the CDR3 end; the germline J gene provides the rest. The V and J genes are TRBV6-1 and TRBJ1-4, with 7 bases matching TRBD1. J was trimmed by 8 bases and V by 2 bases; bases with no gene match: 11. Per germline, CDR1 MNHNS and CDR2 SASEGT. There are 16 residues in the CDR3. CDR3 DNA, as far as it was read: TGTGCCAGCAGTGAACTGGGGACAGCCACGAGGGAAAAA. Amino acid sequence: CASSELGTATREK. The whole CDR3 region reads CASSELGTATREKLFF.

For this clone: The sequenced fragment ends 3 residues before the CDR3 boundary, so the rest is inferred from the germline J gene. The chain combines TRBV20-1 with TRBJ1-5, with D hard to call. CDR1 and CDR2 (germline): DFQATT, SNEGSKA (reference sequence). V lost 3 bases and J 0 bases, leaving 12 bases between the germline ends. CDR3 length: 15 residues. The DNA read from the CDR3 is TGCAGTGCTAGTATCCGCCGGGTTAGCAATCAGCCC. Translated: CSASIRRVSNQP. The whole CDR3 protein reads CSASIRRVSNQPQHF.

On this clone: The read gets to within 3 residues of the CDR3 end, and the germline J gene fills in the rest. The rearrangement uses TRBV12-3 or TRBV12-4 and TRBJ2-5; possibly TRBD2 for D (6 bases). This CDR3 has 14 residues. V lost 8 bases and J lost 0, with 13 bases in between. CDR3 bases read: TGTGCCAGCTCAACGGGGACTTACCAAGAGACC. Protein sequence: CASSTGTYQET. Given in full, the CDR3 is CASSTGTYQETQYF.

On this clone: Read sequence stops 3 residues before the CDR3 end, and the germline J gene provides the missing end. This chain joins TRBV16 and TRBJ1-5; D is possibly TRBD1 (5 bases). Germline lookup yields CDR1 KGHSY and CDR2 FQNENV. The CDR3 has 13 amino acids. The V gene lost 2 bases and the J gene lost 5 bases, with 7 bases spanning the gap. The covered CDR3 bases are TGTGCCAGCAGCCAAGGGGCCGATCAGCCC. This gives the protein CASSQGADQP. The whole CDR3 is CASSQGADQPQHF.

Points on this clone: The read ends 3 residues before the CDR3 terminus; that terminus is restored from the germline J gene. The V and J genes are TRBV19 and TRBJ2-3; D is perhaps TRBD1 (5 bases). The CDR3 is 15 amino acids. Deletions cut 4 bases from V and 1 base from J, with 12 bases between. CDR1 is LNHDA, CDR2 SQIVND, per germline (reference sequence). The covered CDR3 bases are TGTGCCAGTAGTAGGGTGGGGCAGGGCACAGATACG. Its translation is CASSRVGQGTDT. The full CDR3 protein is CASSRVGQGTDTQYF.

About this clone: The sequenced fragment ends 3 residues before the CDR3 boundary, so the rest is inferred from the germline J gene. The V call is TRBV30, the J call TRBJ2-7, with 9 bases lining up with TRBD1. The trim removed 2 bases at V and 3 bases at J, leaving 11 bases unmatched. Germline V gene data show CDR1 as GTSNPN and CDR2 as SVGIG (reference sequence). The CDR3 is made up of 16 amino acids. The CDR3 DNA, read in part, is TGTGCCTGGAGTATCGGGGGTGGGACAGGGTTCTACGAG. It is translated as CAWSIGGGTGFYE. The entire CDR3 is CAWSIGGGTGFYEQYF.

Remarks on this clone: The read terminates 3 residues ahead of where the CDR3 ends, so the germline J gene completes it. At the DNA level, this CDR3 is encoded by other sequences in the same sample as well. The chain links TRBV7-7 to TRBJ2-7; TRBD1 matches 8 bases. Germline V gene sequence: CDR1 SSHAT, CDR2 FNYEAQ (reference sequence). V lost 3 bases to trimming and J lost 2 bases; unmatched junction nucleotides: 6. The CDR3 runs 15 residues. The DNA read from the CDR3 is TGTGCCAGCAGCTTCGGACAGGGAGATACCTACGAG. The encoded protein is CASSFGQGDTYE. The CDR3 in full is CASSFGQGDTYEQYF.